The sequence of this T cell receptor beta chain was determined in a study of blood T cell repertoires in COVID-19. At the level of the study: Donors in the United States, Italy and Spain gave samples during acute or convalescent COVID-19. In each case, the material was cDNA or gDNA derived from T cells, B-cell-depleted T cells, or PBMCs.

This CDR3 spans 15 amino acids. Germline V gene lookup returns CDR1 SGHDT and CDR2 YYEEEE. The J segment lost 4 bases and the V segment lost 2 bases, leaving 8 bases of the junction unmatched. Original data processing: The authors estimated nucleated cell counts from reference gene primer amplification. Profiling relied on immunoSEQ multiplex PCR, and the TCRdb table lists in-frame clones only, not all of them. V and J calls and clone size are copied from that table; D and trimming were computed from the DNA. The table includes just over 150,000 clones, over 75% detected once. The TCR was taken from a woman between 40 and 55 years old with acute or convalescent COVID-19. The chain uses TRBV5-6 and TRBJ2-7; TRBD2 agrees at 8 bases. The sequencing input was peripheral blood. Here the CDR3 reads CASSFSSGSPYEQYF. Written as DNA, the CDR3 is TGTGCCAGCAGCTTTTCCAGCGGGAGCCCGTACGAGCAGTACTTC.